Each of the 9 T cell receptor beta chains below was sequenced from the same sample in a study of Ad26.COV2.S vaccination and SARS-CoV-2 variants (dated by TCRdb to the early 2020s). The method was the immunoSEQ multiplex PCR assay. TCRdb took over this immuneACCESS table, retaining in-frame rearrangements with V and J assigned. Such tables are incomplete; in checked studies, under half of the missing clones stem from an unresolved V gene, and the remainder is unexplained. The sample has hundreds of thousands of clones on record, around 87% of them singletons. The leading ten clones occupy about 3.1% of the sample. The treatment or condition label corresponds to: some 20 received Ad26.COV2.S at low or high dose, single or two shots; about 5 received placebo; per-sample allocation not given. Repertoires of vaccine and placebo recipients were sequenced from samples collected on day 63 after the first injection.

This material consisted of peripheral blood, taken in a trial of Ad26.COV2.S vaccine versus placebo. Receptors were obtained from a person aged 18 to 65 who received the Ad26.COV2.S COVID-19 vaccine or a placebo.

The chain uses TRBV5-4 and TRBJ1-6; D is unresolved. In germline, CDR1 is SGHNT, CDR2 YYREEE (reference sequence). V dropped 1 base and J dropped 5 bases, with 7 bases sitting between them. The CDR3 contains 14 residues. The CDR3 DNA reads TGTGCCAGCAGCTTGTCCCAGAATAATTCACCCCTCCACTTT. Residues: CASSLSQNNSPLHF.

This rearrangement joins TRBV5-6 to TRBJ2-2; D not certain. V was cut by 1 base and J by 5 bases, with 6 bases left in between. Looked up from germline, CDR1 is SGHDT and CDR2 is YYEEEE. The CDR3 is 13 residues long. For the CDR3, the DNA is TGTGCCAGCAGCTTGTGGAGAACCGGGGAGCTGTTTTTT. Its translation: CASSLWRTGELFF.

The CDR3 coding sequence is TGTGCCAGCAGTGAAGCCCAGGTTGGGAATCAGCCCCAGCATTTT. It is translated as CASSEAQVGNQPQHF. The rearrangement links TRBV2 to TRBJ1-5; D is unclear. The CDR3 extends over 15 amino acids. Germline loops: CDR1 SNHLY, CDR2 FYNNEI. Deletions cut 0 bases from V and 4 bases from J, with 10 bases between.

The chain combines TRBV7-8 with TRBJ1-3, with D maybe TRBD1 (5 bases). Between the trimmed V and J ends, which lost 7 bases and 0 bases, there was a span of 16 bases. The CDR3 spans 16 residues. Germline V gene sequence: CDR1 SGHVS, CDR2 FQNEAQ. The CDR3 sequence: CASTRAGGNSGNTIYF. In DNA, the CDR3 is TGTGCCAGCACCCGAGCGGGGGGGAACTCTGGAAACACCATATATTTT.

The chain recombines TRBV10-3 with TRBJ1-2, with 7 positions matching TRBD1. J lost 6 bases, V lost 6 bases, and 13 bases had no gene match. Looked up from germline, CDR1 is ENHRY and CDR2 is SYGVKD. CDR3 length equals 15 residues. The CDR3 protein is CAIRVTQTGADGYTF. The CDR3 bases are TGTGCCATCAGAGTAACCCAAACAGGGGCGGATGGCTACACCTTC.

The chain joins TRBV25-1 to TRBJ2-7; TRBD1 matches at 7 bases. The CDR3 spans 13 residues. With V trimmed by 6 bases and J by 3 bases, 5 bases remained unmatched. From germline, CDR1 is MGHDK and CDR2 SYGVNS. The CDR3 DNA reads TGTGCCAGCAGACCCGGGACAGACTACGAGCAGTACTTC. It translates to CASRPGTDYEQYF.

This chain uses TRBV2 with TRBJ1-6; no definite D call. Trimming left V 3 bases short and J 3 bases short, with 6 bases between. The CDR3 consists of 14 residues. Per germline, CDR1 SNHLY and CDR2 FYNNEI. For the CDR3, the DNA is TGTGCCAGCAGTGACGTGGTCTATAATTCACCCCTCCACTTT. This translates into CASSDVVYNSPLHF.

The J gene is TRBJ2-2, the V gene TRBV29-1; 8 bases match TRBD2. This CDR3 comprises 15 residues. The trim removed 3 bases at V and 6 bases at J, leaving 9 bases unmatched. CDR1 SQVTM and CDR2 ANQGSEA come from the germline V gene. The CDR3 sequence: CSVDTSGEFAGELFF. Written as DNA, the CDR3 is TGCAGCGTTGACACTAGCGGAGAGTTCGCCGGGGAGCTGTTTTTT.

The chain links TRBV7-2 to TRBJ2-1, with D perhaps matching TRBD1 or TRBD2 (6 bases each). Germline V lookup: CDR1 SGHTA, CDR2 FQGNSA. The CDR3 is made up of 15 amino acids. V dropped 5 bases and J dropped 3 bases, with 14 bases sitting between them. The CDR3, as DNA: TGTGCCAGCAGCCCCTCTCGGGGGCTCTACAATGAGCAGTTCTTC. Protein: CASSPSRGLYNEQFF. Using reference TRBV7-2 and TRBJ2-1 for the parts outside the CDR3, the full variable domain is GAGVSQSPSNKVTEKGKDVELRCDPISGHTALYWYRQSLGQGLEFLIYFQGNSAPDKSGLPSDRFSAERTGGSVSTLTIQRTQQEDSAVYLCASSPSRGLYNEQFFGPGTRLTVL.